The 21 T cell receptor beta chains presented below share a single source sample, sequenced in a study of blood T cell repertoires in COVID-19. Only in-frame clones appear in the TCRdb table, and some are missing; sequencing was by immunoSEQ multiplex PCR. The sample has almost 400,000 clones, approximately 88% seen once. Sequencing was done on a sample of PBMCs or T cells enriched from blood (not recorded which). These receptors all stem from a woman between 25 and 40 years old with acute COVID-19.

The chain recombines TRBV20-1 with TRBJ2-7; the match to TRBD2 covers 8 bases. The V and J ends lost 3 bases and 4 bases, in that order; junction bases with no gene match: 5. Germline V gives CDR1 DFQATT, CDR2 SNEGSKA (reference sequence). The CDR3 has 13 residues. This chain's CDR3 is CSASLAGPYEQYF. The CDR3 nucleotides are TGCAGTGCTAGTTTAGCGGGGCCTTACGAGCAGTACTTC.

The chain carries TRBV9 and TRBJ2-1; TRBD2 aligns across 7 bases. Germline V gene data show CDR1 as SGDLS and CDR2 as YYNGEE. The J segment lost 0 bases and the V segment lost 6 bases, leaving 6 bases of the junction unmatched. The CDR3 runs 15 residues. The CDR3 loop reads CASMRPGGSYNEQFF. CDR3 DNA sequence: TGTGCCAGCATGCGTCCGGGGGGCTCCTACAATGAGCAGTTCTTC.

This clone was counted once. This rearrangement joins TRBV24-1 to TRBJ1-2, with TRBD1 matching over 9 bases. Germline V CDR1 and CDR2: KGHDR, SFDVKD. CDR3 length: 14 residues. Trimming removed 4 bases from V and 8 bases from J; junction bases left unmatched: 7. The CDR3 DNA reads TGTGCCACCAGTGAATCGGGACAGGGCCCCGGCTACACCTTC. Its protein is CATSESGQGPGYTF.

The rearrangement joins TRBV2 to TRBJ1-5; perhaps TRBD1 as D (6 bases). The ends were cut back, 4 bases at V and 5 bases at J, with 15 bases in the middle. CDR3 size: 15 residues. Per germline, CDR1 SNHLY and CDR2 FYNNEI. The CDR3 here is CASSVARGWDQPQHF. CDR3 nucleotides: TGTGCCAGCAGTGTGGCCAGGGGTTGGGATCAGCCCCAGCATTTT.

This CDR3 is CASSLLLAGDTYEQYF. In DNA form, the CDR3 reads TGTGCCAGCAGCTTATTGCTAGCGGGGGACACCTACGAGCAGTACTTC. This chain connects TRBV7-9 to TRBJ2-7; 10 bases are a match to TRBD2. The CDR3 runs to 16 residues. In germline, CDR1 is SEHNR, CDR2 FQNEAQ (reference sequence). With 2 bases clipped from V and 2 bases from J, the junction kept 6 bases outside the gene matches.

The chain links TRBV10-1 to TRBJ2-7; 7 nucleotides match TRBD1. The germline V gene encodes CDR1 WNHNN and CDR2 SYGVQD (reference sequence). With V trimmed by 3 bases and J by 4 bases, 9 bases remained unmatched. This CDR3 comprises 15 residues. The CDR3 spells CASSDMRQGSYEQYF. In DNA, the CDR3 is TGCGCCAGCAGTGATATGCGACAGGGATCTTACGAGCAGTACTTC.

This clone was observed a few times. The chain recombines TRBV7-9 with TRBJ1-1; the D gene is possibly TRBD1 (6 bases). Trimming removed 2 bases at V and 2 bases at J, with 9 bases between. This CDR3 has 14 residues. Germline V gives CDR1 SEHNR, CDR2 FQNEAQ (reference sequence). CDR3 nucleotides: TGTGCCAGCAGCTTACAGGGGATCAACACTGAAGCTTTCTTT. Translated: CASSLQGINTEAFF.

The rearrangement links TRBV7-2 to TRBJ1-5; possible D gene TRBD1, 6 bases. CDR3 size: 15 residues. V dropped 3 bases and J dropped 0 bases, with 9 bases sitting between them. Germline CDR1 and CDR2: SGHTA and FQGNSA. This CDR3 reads CASSFRGYSNQPQHF. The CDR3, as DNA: TGTGCCAGCAGCTTCAGGGGCTATAGCAATCAGCCCCAGCATTTT.

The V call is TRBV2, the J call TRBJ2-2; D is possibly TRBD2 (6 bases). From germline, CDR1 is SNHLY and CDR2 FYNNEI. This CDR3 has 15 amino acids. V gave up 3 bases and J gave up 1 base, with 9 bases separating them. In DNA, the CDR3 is TGTGCCAGCAGTGATTTCGGGGGGAACACCGGGGAGCTGTTTTTT. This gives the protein CASSDFGGNTGELFF.

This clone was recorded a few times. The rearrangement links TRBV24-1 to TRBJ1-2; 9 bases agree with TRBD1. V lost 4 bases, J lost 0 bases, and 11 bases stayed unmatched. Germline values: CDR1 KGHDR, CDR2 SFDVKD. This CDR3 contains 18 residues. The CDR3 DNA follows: TGTGCCACCAGTGACCCTGGCCGGACAGGGGATTCTAACTATGGCTACACCTTC. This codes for CATSDPGRTGDSNYGYTF.

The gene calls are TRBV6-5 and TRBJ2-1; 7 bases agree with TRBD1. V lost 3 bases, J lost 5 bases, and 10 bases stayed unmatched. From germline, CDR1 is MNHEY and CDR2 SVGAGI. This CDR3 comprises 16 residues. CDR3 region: CASSYGAGGIDNEQFF. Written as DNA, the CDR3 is TGTGCCAGCAGTTATGGGGCAGGGGGTATCGACAATGAGCAGTTCTTC.

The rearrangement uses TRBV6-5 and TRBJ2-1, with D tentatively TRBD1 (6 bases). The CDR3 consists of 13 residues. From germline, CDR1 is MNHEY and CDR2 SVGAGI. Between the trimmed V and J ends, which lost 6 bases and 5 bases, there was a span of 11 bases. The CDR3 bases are TGTGCCAGCAGCCCCAGGGGTAACAATGAGCAGTTCTTC. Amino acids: CASSPRGNNEQFF.

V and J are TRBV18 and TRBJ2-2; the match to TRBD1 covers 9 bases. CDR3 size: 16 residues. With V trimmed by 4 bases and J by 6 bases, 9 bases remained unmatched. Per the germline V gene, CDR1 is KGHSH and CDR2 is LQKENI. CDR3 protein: CASSQDRGFRAGELFF. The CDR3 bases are TGTGCCAGCTCACAGGACAGGGGCTTTCGAGCCGGGGAGCTGTTTTTT. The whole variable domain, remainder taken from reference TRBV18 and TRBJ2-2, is NAGVMQNPRHLVRRRGQEARLRCSPMKGHSHVYWYRQLPEEGLKFMVYLQKENIIDESGMPKERFSAEFPKEGPSILRIQQVVRGDSAAYFCASSQDRGFRAGELFFGEGSRLTVL.

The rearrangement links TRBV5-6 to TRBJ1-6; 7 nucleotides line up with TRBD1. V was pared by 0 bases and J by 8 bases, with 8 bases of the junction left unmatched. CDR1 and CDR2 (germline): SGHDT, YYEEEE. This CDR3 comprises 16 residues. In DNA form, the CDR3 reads TGTGCCAGCAGCTTGGCCAGGGGGACGGTAGATTCACCCCTCCACTTT. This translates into CASSLARGTVDSPLHF.

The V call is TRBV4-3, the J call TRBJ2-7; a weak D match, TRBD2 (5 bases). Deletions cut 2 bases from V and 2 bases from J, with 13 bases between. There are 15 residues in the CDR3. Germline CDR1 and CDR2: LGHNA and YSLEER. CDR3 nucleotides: TGCGCCAGCAGCCAAAAATTCGACGGGACCTACGAGCAGTACTTC. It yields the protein CASSQKFDGTYEQYF.

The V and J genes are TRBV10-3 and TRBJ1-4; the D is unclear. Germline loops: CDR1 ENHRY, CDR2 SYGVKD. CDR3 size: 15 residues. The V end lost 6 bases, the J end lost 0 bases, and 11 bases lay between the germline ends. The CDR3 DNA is TGTGCCATCAGCCCGGAGGAAGCAACTAATGAAAAACTGTTTTTT. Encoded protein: CAISPEEATNEKLFF.

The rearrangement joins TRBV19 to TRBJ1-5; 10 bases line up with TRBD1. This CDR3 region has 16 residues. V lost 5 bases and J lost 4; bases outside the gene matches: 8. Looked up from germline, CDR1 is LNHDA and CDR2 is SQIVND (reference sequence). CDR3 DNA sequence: TGTGCCAGTAGTTCTTTCCGGGACAGGGGTAATCAGCCCCAGCATTTT. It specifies CASSSFRDRGNQPQHF.

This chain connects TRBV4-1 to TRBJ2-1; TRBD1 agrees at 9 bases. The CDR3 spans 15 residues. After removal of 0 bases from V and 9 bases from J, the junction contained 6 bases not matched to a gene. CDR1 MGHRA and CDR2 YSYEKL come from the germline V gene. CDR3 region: CASSQEQGALGEQFF. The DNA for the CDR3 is TGCGCCAGCAGCCAAGAACAGGGGGCATTGGGTGAGCAGTTCTTC.

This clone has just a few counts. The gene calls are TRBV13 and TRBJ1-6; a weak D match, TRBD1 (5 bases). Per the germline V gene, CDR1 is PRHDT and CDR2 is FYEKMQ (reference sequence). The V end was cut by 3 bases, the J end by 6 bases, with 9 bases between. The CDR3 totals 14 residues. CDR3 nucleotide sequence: TGTGCCAGCAGCTTCCGACAGATTAATTCACCCCTCCACTTT. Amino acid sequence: CASSFRQINSPLHF.

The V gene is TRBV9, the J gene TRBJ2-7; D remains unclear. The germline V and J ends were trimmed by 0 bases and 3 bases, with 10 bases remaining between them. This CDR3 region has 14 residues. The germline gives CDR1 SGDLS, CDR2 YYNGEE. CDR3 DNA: TGTGCCAGCAGCGTAGCCGACTCGATCTACGAGCAGTACTTC. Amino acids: CASSVADSIYEQYF.

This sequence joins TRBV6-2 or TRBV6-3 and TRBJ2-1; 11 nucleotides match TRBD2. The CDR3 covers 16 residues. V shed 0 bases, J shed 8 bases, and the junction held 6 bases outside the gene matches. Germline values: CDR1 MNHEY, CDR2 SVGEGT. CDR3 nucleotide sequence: TGTGCCAGCAGTTACTCGAGCACTAGCGGGGGCCATGAGCAGTTCTTC. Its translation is CASSYSSTSGGHEQFF.